This TCR beta chain was found in a study of cytomegalovirus exposure and HLA in healthy donors. Whole-study results and caveats: TCR clusters originating in the first cohort tended to co-occur in the roughly 120 validation repertoires, according to a later analysis. Three chains tied to CMV proved CMV antigen-specific in vitro. Most TCR sequences showed up rarely, but some public TCRs showed up in many donors. TCR beta chains numbering roughly 150 were designated cytomegalovirus-associated.

The germline V gene has CDR1 GTSNPN and CDR2 SVGIG (reference sequence). The CDR3 has 14 residues. Trimming pared 1 base from V and 0 bases from J, leaving 7 bases between. Some clones are missing from TCRdb's copy, which holds only in-frame ones; the method was immunoSEQ multiplex PCR. The profile shows some 90,000 clones, roughly 97% of them singletons. On this clone itself: Its specificity is not known.

This chain links TRBV30 with TRBJ1-5, with D maybe TRBD1 (5 bases). The sequenced sample was PBMCs. The clonotype originates from a man between 18 and 35 years old in good health and CMV-seronegative. CDR3 bases: TGTGCCTGGAGTGCAGGGATTAGCAATCAGCCCCAGCATTTT. Protein product: CAWSAGISNQPQHF.